The 12 T cell receptor beta chains given below trace back to one sample, sequenced in a study of blood T cells in healthy people across ages. Through a sample-barcoded 5' primer and a J-beta primer mix, a second PCR was run for roughly 6 to 12 cycles. TCRdb used MiXCR to reprocess the 5' RACE reads, holding one entry per CDR3 protein. Of 700,000 to 900,000 distinct CDR3 sequences in the sample, roughly 53% were seen once. Sequencing used blood. The receptors here all came from a man older than 75 in good health.

In DNA, the CDR3 is TGCAGTGCCTCGGACAGTACCCATTTTGTCAATGAGCAGTTCTTC. This translates into CSASDSTHFVNEQFF. V gene TRBV20-1 combines with J gene TRBJ2-1, with D perhaps TRBD1 (6 bases). The germline V gene encodes CDR1 DFQATT and CDR2 SNEGSKA (reference sequence). Trimming removed 6 bases at V and 6 bases at J, with 21 bases between. This CDR3 contains 15 residues.

This clonotype was seen many times. The genes are TRBV29-1 and TRBJ2-1; TRBD1 might be the D (5 bases). The CDR3 contains 14 residues. Germline V gene data show CDR1 as SQVTM and CDR2 as ANQGSEA. The germline V and J ends were trimmed by 4 bases and 5 bases, with 15 bases remaining between them. CDR3 in DNA: TGCAGCGTTGCCTCACAGGCATCAAACAATGAGCAGTTCTTC. Its translation is CSVASQASNNEQFF.

In its sample, this clonotype was seen once. V and J are TRBV5-1 and TRBJ1-2, with TRBD1 matching 8 bases. The CDR3 length is 13 residues. CDR1 and CDR2 (germline): SGHRS, YFSETQ. V gave up 4 bases and J gave up 7 bases; unmatched junction bases: 6. This CDR3 is CASSVTGVSGYTF. The CDR3, as DNA: TGCGCCAGCAGCGTGACAGGGGTCTCTGGCTACACCTTC.

This rearrangement joins TRBV12-3 or TRBV12-4 to TRBJ1-2; 8 bases align to TRBD1. The CDR3 contains 13 residues. J lost 4 bases, V lost 5 bases, and 3 bases had no gene match. Written as DNA, the CDR3 is TGTGCCAGCAGTCGGACAGGGTTCTATGGCTACACCTTC. Translating gives CASSRTGFYGYTF.

This chain joins TRBV5-1 and TRBJ2-1, with 9 bases that match TRBD2. Germline CDR1 reads SGHRS; CDR2 reads YFSETQ. The V segment lost 4 bases and the J segment 3 bases; nucleotides outside the gene matches: 11. The CDR3 totals 17 residues. The CDR3 sequence: CASSPRIPSGVYNEQFF. Written as DNA, the CDR3 is TGCGCCAGCAGCCCCAGAATCCCTAGCGGGGTCTACAATGAGCAGTTCTTC.

The genes are TRBV5-1 and TRBJ2-5; D unresolved. The J call may be in error: the DNA end matches TRBJ2-7 better. The CDR3 contains 14 residues. The germline CDR1 and CDR2 sequences are SGHRS and YFSETQ. CDR3 sequence reads: CASSLPFLSYEQYF. The CDR3 DNA reads TGCGCCAGCAGCTTGCCCTTCCTGAGTTACGAGCAGTACTTC.

Concerning this clonotype itself: A much larger clone lies a single base off, so this may be a read error. The chain uses TRBV5-1 and TRBJ1-1, with 8 bases that match TRBD1. The CDR3 runs to 14 residues. Germline CDR1 and CDR2: SGHRS and YFSETQ. V was clipped by 0 bases and J by 4 bases; unmatched bases: 2. The CDR3 loop reads CASSLDRGSTEAFF. CDR3 nucleotide sequence: TGCGCCAGCAGCTTGGACAGGGGGAGCACTGAAGCTTTCTTT.

V and J are TRBV10-3 and TRBJ1-4; D ambiguous. V was cut by 5 bases and J by 7 bases, with 8 bases left in between. This CDR3 has 12 amino acids. Per the germline V gene, CDR1 is ENHRY and CDR2 is SYGVKD. The CDR3: CAISPSREKLFF. CDR3 DNA sequence: TGTGCCATCAGTCCTTCACGTGAAAAACTGTTTTTT.

The chain recombines TRBV25-1 with TRBJ1-2; 10 bases match TRBD1. The CDR3 runs 18 residues. The germline CDR1 and CDR2 sequences are MGHDK and SYGVNS. Unmatched junction bases numbered 16, after V lost 5 bases and J lost 4 bases. The CDR3 nucleotides read TGTGCCAGCAGTAACGTTAACCCCGACAGGGGGCAGGGCTATGGCTACACCTTC. Translated, it gives CASSNVNPDRGQGYGYTF.

V gene TRBV29-1 combines with J gene TRBJ2-3, with D possibly being TRBD1 (8 bases). The germline V gene encodes CDR1 SQVTM and CDR2 ANQGSEA. CDR3 length: 15 residues. V dropped 5 bases and J dropped 14 bases, with 29 bases sitting between them. CDR3 region: CSVPGQGGRHRYAYF. Here the CDR3 DNA reads TGCAGCGTTCCCGGACAGGGAGGGCGGCACAGATACGCGTATTTT.

This clonotype has just a few counts. V usage is TRBV6-4 and J usage is TRBJ2-3; D not resolved. CDR3 length: 13 amino acids. The germline CDR1 and CDR2 sequences are MRHNA and SNTAGT. The germline V and J ends were trimmed by 2 bases and 5 bases, with 8 bases remaining between them. The CDR3 sequence is CASSDGLGDTQYF. The CDR3, as DNA: TGTGCCAGCAGTGACGGGTTGGGAGATACGCAGTATTTT.

This chain joins TRBV12-3 or TRBV12-4 and TRBJ2-4; 8 bases fit TRBD2. Trimming removed 9 bases from V and 8 bases from J; junction bases left unmatched: 9. The CDR3 runs 13 residues. The CDR3 sequence: CASRQSGGDIQYF. The CDR3 DNA sequence: TGTGCCAGTCGCCAATCCGGGGGGGACATTCAGTACTTC.